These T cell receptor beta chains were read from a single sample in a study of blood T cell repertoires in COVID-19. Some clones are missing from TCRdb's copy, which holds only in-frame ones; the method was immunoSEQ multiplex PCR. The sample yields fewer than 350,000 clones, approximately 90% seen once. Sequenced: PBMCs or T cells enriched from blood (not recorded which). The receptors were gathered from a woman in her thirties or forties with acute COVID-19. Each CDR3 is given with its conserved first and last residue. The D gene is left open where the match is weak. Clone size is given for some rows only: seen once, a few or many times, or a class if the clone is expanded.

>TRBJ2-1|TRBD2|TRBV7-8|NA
CASSLFRGGQNNEQFF
TGTGCCAGCAGCTTATTTCGGGGAGGGCAAAACAATGAGCAGTTCTTC
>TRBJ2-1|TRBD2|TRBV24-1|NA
CATSDFAPGGREGGSDEQFF
TGTGCCACCAGTGATTTTGCCCCGGGGGGTCGGGAGGGCGGATCCGATGAGCAGTTCTTC
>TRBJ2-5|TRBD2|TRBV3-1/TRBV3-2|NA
CASSQDSGGQETQYF
TGTGCCAGCAGCCAAGATTCGGGGGGGCAAGAGACCCAGTACTTC
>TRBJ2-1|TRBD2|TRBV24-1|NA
CATSERRGGVLNEQFF
TGTGCCACCAGTGAGCGGCGCGGGGGAGTCCTCAATGAGCAGTTCTTC
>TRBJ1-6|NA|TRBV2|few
CASSQSYNSPLHF
TGTGCCAGCAGTCAATCCTATAATTCACCCCTCCACTTT
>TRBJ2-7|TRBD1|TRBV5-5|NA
CASTPGGTGGYEQYF
TGTGCCAGCACCCCGGGGGGGACAGGGGGTTACGAGCAGTACTTC
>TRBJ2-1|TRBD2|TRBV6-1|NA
CASSETSGGPFNEQFF
TGTGCCAGCAGTGAGACTAGCGGGGGGCCCTTCAATGAGCAGTTCTTC
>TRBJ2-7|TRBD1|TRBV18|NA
CASSPRGQGAEEQYF
TGTGCCAGCTCACCACGCGGACAGGGGGCAGAAGAGCAGTACTTC
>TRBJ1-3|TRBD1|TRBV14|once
CASSQSTGAYGNTIYF
TGTGCCAGCAGCCAAAGTACAGGGGCGTACGGAAACACCATATATTTT
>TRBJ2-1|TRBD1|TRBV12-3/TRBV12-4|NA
CASRADRHNEQFF
TGTGCCAGCAGGGCGGACAGGCACAATGAGCAGTTCTTC
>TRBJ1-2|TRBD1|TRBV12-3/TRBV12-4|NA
CASSLLSGGHTF
TGTGCCAGCAGCCTACTTTCAGGGGGCCACACCTTC
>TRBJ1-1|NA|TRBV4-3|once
CASSHAAGGEEAFF
TGCGCCAGCAGCCACGCAGCCGGAGGCGAGGAAGCTTTCTTT
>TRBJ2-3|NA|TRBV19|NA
CASSIGGSPYTDTQYF
TGTGCCAGTAGTATAGGTGGTAGTCCCTACACAGATACGCAGTATTTT
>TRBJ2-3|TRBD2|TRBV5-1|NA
CASSSTSGNTDTQYF
TGCGCCAGCAGCTCGACTAGCGGGAACACAGATACGCAGTATTTT
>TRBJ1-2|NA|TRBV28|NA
CASSFLQSGYGYTF
TGTGCCAGCAGTTTTCTACAGAGTGGCTATGGCTACACCTTC
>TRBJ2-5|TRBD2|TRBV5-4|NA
CASSLFYSGRAVETQYF
TGTGCCAGCAGCTTGTTCTATAGCGGGAGGGCCGTGGAGACCCAGTACTTC
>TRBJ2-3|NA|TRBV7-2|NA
CASTPSRVTDTQYF
TGTGCCAGCACTCCTTCGAGGGTCACAGATACGCAGTATTTT
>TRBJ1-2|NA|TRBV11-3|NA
CASSLEHGGEDYTF
TGTGCCAGCAGCTTAGAACACGGGGGGGAGGACTACACCTTC
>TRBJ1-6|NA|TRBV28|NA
CASSFQDSNSPLHF
TGTGCCAGCAGTTTTCAAGACAGTAATTCACCCCTCCACTTT
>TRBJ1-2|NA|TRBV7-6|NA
CASSFGGSYGYTF
TGTGCCAGCAGCTTCGGGGGTTCTTATGGCTACACCTTC
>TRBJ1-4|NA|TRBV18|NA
CASSSMTVGATNEKLFF
TGTGCCAGCTCGTCAATGACAGTGGGGGCGACTAATGAAAAACTGTTTTTT
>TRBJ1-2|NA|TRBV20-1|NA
CSASGGGYTF
TGCAGTGCTTCCGGGGGAGGCTACACCTTC
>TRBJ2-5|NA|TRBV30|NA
CAWAPGERETQYF
TGTGCCTGGGCACCAGGGGAAAGAGAGACCCAGTACTTC
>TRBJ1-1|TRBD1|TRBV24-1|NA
CATRGQGAKNTEAFF
TGTGCCACCAGGGGACAGGGGGCGAAGAACACTGAAGCTTTCTTT
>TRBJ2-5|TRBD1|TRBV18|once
CASSPQGLVETQYF
TGTGCCAGCTCCCCACAGGGGTTGGTGGAGACCCAGTACTTC
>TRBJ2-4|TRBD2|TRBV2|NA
CASRADLSGGMNIQYF
TGTGCCAGCAGGGCCGACCTTAGCGGGGGGATGAACATTCAGTACTTC
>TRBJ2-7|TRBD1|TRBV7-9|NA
CASSRIQQGEREQYF
TGTGCCAGCAGTCGGATCCAACAGGGGGAAAGAGAGCAGTACTTC
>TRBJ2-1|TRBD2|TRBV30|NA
CAWSGAGGPVAEQFF
TGTGCCTGGAGTGGAGCGGGGGGGCCGGTAGCTGAGCAGTTCTTC
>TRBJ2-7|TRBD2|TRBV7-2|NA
CASSLGGGRGEQYF
TGTGCCAGCAGCTTAGGGGGCGGGAGGGGCGAGCAGTACTTC
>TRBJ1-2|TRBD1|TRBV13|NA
CASSLGPTGGLGYTF
TGTGCCAGCAGCTTAGGACCGACAGGGGGTTTAGGCTACACCTTC
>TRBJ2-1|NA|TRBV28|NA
CASSSKWQGGSYNEQFF
TGTGCCAGCAGTTCTAAGTGGCAGGGGGGCTCCTACAATGAGCAGTTCTTC
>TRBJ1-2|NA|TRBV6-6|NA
CASSPDKPNYGYTF
TGTGCCAGCAGCCCGGACAAACCTAACTATGGCTACACCTTC
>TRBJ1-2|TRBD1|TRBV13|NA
CASSLRDRGNYGYTF
TGTGCCAGCAGCTTACGGGACAGGGGGAACTATGGCTACACCTTC
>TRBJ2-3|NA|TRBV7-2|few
CASSLAIRRVGTDTQYF
TGTGCCAGCAGCTTGGCAATTCGGCGGGTTGGCACAGATACGCAGTATTTT
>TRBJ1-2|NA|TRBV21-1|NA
CASITGMNYGYTF
TGTGCCAGCATCACAGGGATGAACTATGGCTACACCTTC
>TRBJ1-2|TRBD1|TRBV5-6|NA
CASSSDRVAGYTF
TGTGCCAGCAGCTCGGACAGGGTAGCCGGCTACACCTTC
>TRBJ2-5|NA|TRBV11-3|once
CASSRQANVETQYF
TGTGCCAGCAGCAGACAGGCTAACGTGGAGACCCAGTACTTC
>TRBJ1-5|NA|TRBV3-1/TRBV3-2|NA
CASSRALNQPQHF
TGTGCCAGCAGCCGGGCCCTCAATCAGCCCCAGCATTTT
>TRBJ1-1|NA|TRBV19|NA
CASSKSRDTEAFF
TGTGCCAGTAGTAAAAGTCGCGACACTGAAGCTTTCTTT
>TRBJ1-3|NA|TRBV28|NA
CASSSPGRIYF
TGTGCCAGCAGTTCTCCGGGTCGAATATATTTT
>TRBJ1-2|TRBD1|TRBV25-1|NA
CASSEPGQGNYGYTF
TGTGCCAGCAGTGAACCCGGACAGGGAAACTATGGCTACACCTTC
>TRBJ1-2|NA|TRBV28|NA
CASSLVKGGGYTF
TGTGCCAGCAGTTTGGTAAAGGGAGGAGGCTACACCTTC
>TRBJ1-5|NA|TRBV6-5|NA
CASRPGMNQPQHF
TGTGCCAGCCGGCCAGGAATGAATCAGCCCCAGCATTTT
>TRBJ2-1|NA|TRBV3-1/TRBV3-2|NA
CASSQDRGMWNEQFF
TGTGCCAGCAGCCAAGATAGGGGGATGTGGAATGAGCAGTTCTTC
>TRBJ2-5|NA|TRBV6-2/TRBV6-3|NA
CASSQTGETQYF
TGTGCCAGCAGCCAAACCGGAGAGACCCAGTACTTC
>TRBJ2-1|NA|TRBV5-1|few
CASSPVNRDNEQFF
TGCGCCAGCAGCCCGGTAAACAGGGACAATGAGCAGTTCTTC
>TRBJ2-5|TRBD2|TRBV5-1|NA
CASSLGGGQETQYF
TGCGCCAGCAGCTTGGGCGGGGGACAAGAGACCCAGTACTTC
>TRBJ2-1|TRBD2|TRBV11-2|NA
CASSLNRLADNEQFF
TGTGCCAGCAGCTTAAACCGGCTAGCGGATAATGAGCAGTTCTTC
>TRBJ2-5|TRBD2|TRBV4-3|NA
CASSQVAGAQETQYF
TGCGCCAGCAGCCAAGTAGCGGGGGCTCAAGAGACCCAGTACTTC
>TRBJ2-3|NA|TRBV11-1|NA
CASSLAGLPDTQYF
TGTGCCAGCAGCTTAGCGGGACTCCCAGATACGCAGTATTTT
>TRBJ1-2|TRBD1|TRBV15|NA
CATSRGGQGLLNTF
TGTGCCACCAGCAGAGGGGGACAGGGGTTACTAAACACCTTC
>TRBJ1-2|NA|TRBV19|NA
CASSYTGLEGYTF
TGTGCCAGTAGTTATACAGGATTAGAGGGCTACACCTTC
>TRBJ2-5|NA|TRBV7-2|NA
CASSLVVRAGETQYF
TGTGCCAGCAGCTTAGTGGTCAGGGCAGGAGAGACCCAGTACTTC
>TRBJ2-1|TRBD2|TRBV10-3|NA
CAISGTSGGAGSYNEQFF
TGTGCCATCAGTGGGACTAGCGGGGGGGCTGGTTCCTACAATGAGCAGTTCTTC